What follows are 5 T cell receptor beta chains derived from one specimen sequenced in a study of glioma-infiltrating T cells after dendritic cell vaccination. Here immunoSEQ multiplex PCR was the method, and the copy in TCRdb shows in-frame clones only, minus some. The sample includes about 49,000 clones, 85% to 90% of them seen just once. The sequencing here drew on blood, taken before dendritic cell vaccination. The receptors originated from a human donor with glioblastoma.

V usage is TRBV7-9 and J usage is TRBJ2-1; 7 bases agree with TRBD2. The CDR3 extends over 13 amino acids. The V and J ends lost 0 bases and 7 bases, in that order; junction bases with no gene match: 0. Germline CDR1 SEHNR, CDR2 FQNEAQ (reference sequence). This CDR3 is CASSLAAGNEQFF. CDR3 bases: TGTGCCAGCAGCTTAGCAGCGGGGAATGAGCAGTTCTTC.

J is TRBJ2-5 and V is TRBV9, with D unclear. Germline V gene data show CDR1 as SGDLS and CDR2 as YYNGEE. There are 14 residues in the CDR3. The ends were cut back, 0 bases at V and 2 bases at J, with 8 bases in the middle. Here the CDR3 DNA reads TGTGCCAGCAGCGTAGACGTGCGGCAAGAGACCCAGTACTTC. Its translation: CASSVDVRQETQYF.

This clone was seen only once. The V and J genes are TRBV11-3 and TRBJ2-1; possibly TRBD2 for D (6 bases). Germline CDR1 reads SGHNT; CDR2 reads YENEEA. The CDR3 has 15 amino acids. Trimming took off 2 bases at V and 5 bases at J, with 13 bases between the two ends. CDR3 protein: CASSLIGGINNEQFF. DNA for the CDR3: TGTGCCAGCAGCTTAATCGGGGGAATAAACAATGAGCAGTTCTTC.

The rearrangement joins TRBV4-2 to TRBJ1-2; no clear D. Deletions cut 1 base from V and 6 bases from J, with 18 bases between. Per germline, CDR1 LGHNA and CDR2 YNFKEQ. CDR3 length: 16 residues. The CDR3: CASSQAVEGSIHGYTF. Here the CDR3 DNA reads TGTGCCAGCAGCCAAGCCGTGGAGGGCAGCATCCATGGCTACACCTTC.

This clone was counted a few times. The V call is TRBV5-6, the J call TRBJ2-3; 8 nucleotides align to TRBD2. The CDR3 extends over 15 amino acids. V was clipped by 5 bases and J by 6 bases; unmatched bases: 11. Germline V gives CDR1 SGHDT, CDR2 YYEEEE. CDR3 sequence: CASSPSGGAWDTQYF. CDR3 nucleotides: TGTGCCAGCAGTCCTTCCGGGGGGGCCTGGGATACGCAGTATTTT.